This T cell receptor beta chain was found in a study of T-cell memory formation after mild COVID-19. Study-level information: Clusters of TCRs were largely donor specific.

TCRdb reprocessed the 5' RACE reads via MiXCR and lists one record per CDR3 protein. The repertoire has roughly 130,000 distinct CDR3 sequences, around 15% of them found once; the top ten carry 4.5% to 5.5%. V lost 1 base and J lost 8, with 20 bases in between. The CDR3 length is 16 residues. Germline CDR1 SGHTA, CDR2 FQGNSA. The TCR was taken from a man aged 18 to 30 who had mild COVID-19 (a few samples of this study predate the infection). Cell type and time point are not known. The chain links TRBV7-2 to TRBJ1-2; unclear D gene. The specimen sequenced was PBMCs or a T cell subset sorted from them (not recorded which). The CDR3 DNA follows: TGTGCCAGCAGCTTAGTTTTTCGGGGTCTCGGGCGAGGCTACACCTTC. It is translated as CASSLVFRGLGRGYTF.